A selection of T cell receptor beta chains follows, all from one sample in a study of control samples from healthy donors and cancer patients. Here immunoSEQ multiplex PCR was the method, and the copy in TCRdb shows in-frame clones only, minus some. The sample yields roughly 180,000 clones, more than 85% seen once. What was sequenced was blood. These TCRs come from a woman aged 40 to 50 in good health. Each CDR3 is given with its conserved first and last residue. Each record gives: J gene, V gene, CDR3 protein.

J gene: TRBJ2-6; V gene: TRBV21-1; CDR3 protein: CASSDGDRGSGANVLTF
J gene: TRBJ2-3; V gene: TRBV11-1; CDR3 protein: CASSTGTVSTDTQYF
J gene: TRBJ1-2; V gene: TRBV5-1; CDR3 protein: CASSLDASGYTF
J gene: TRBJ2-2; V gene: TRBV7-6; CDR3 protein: CASSYTMGSGELFF
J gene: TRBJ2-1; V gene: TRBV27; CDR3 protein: CASSFGGDYNEQFF
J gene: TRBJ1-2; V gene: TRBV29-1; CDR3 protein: CSVGGTRGYYGYTF
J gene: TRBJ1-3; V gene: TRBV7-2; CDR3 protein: CASSPTSGGNTIYF
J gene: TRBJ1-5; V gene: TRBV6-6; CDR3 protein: CASTLRGGSQHF
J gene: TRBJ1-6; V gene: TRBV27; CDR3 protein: CASSLSAGTGVQPLHF
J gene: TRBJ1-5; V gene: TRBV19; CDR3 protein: CASMIVAGYNQPQHF
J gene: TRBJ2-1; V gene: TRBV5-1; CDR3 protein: CASSLTSGGALVYNEQFF
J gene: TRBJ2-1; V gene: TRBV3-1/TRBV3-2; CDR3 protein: CASSQGRFNEQFF
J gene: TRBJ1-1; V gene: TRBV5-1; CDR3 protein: CASSLERTGGTEAFF
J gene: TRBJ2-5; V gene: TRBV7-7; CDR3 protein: CASSLRRGIQETQYF